This T cell receptor (beta chain) was documented in a study of blood T cell repertoires in COVID-19. V shed 3 bases and J shed 3 bases, with 11 bases lying between them. CDR3 length: 13 residues. CDR1 is GTSNPN and CDR2 is SVGIG in the germline V gene (reference sequence). Original methodology: Amplification from reference gene primers served as the basis for estimated nucleated cell counts. Generated by immunoSEQ multiplex PCR, the TCRdb table keeps only in-frame clones and is missing some. D and trimming come from the DNA, and the V and J calls and clone size come from that table. The table lists some 130,000 clones, roughly 79% of them singletons.

This TCR was recovered from a human donor in a cohort sampled during active COVID-19. The genes are TRBV30 and TRBJ1-1; a weak D match, TRBD1 (6 bases). The sequenced material came from peripheral blood. The CDR3 sequence: CAWSEQGYTEAFF. CDR3 DNA sequence: TGTGCCTGGAGCGAACAGGGTTACACTGAAGCTTTCTTT.